The TCR beta chain described here comes from a study of blood T cell repertoires in COVID-19. Repertoires were generated with immunoSEQ multiplex PCR, while TCRdb's copy carries only in-frame clones and drops some. The table shows fewer than 200,000 clones, with about 86% occurring only once. Germline lookup yields CDR1 SGHAT and CDR2 FQNNGV. The CDR3 loop spans 13 amino acids. Trimming took off 7 bases at V and 6 bases at J, with 13 bases between the two ends. V and J are TRBV11-2 and TRBJ1-5; maybe TRBD1 (6 bases). This clonotype originated in a man aged 45-60 years with active or convalescent COVID-19. Sample: peripheral blood. The CDR3 loop is CASTGTIGQPQHF. CDR3 bases: TGTGCCAGCACCGGGACAATCGGTCAGCCCCAGCATTTT.